This T cell receptor beta chain was profiled in a study of control samples from healthy donors and cancer patients. Method: immunoSEQ multiplex PCR; TCRdb's copy keeps in-frame clones and lacks some. There are around 200,000 clones in the sample; about 93% occur only once, and around 1.6% lies in the top ten. This clone was detected a few times. This CDR3 spans 13 amino acids. V dropped 8 bases and J dropped 0; count of bases not matched to a gene: 5. Germline CDR1 SGHRS, CDR2 YFSETQ. Sequencing was performed on blood. This receptor was obtained from a man aged 18-30 years in good health. The chain has TRBV5-1 and TRBJ2-7, with 7 bases aligning to TRBD1. CDR3 region: CASRSGGSYEQYF. CDR3 nucleotide sequence: TGCGCCAGTAGATCAGGGGGCTCCTACGAGCAGTACTTC.